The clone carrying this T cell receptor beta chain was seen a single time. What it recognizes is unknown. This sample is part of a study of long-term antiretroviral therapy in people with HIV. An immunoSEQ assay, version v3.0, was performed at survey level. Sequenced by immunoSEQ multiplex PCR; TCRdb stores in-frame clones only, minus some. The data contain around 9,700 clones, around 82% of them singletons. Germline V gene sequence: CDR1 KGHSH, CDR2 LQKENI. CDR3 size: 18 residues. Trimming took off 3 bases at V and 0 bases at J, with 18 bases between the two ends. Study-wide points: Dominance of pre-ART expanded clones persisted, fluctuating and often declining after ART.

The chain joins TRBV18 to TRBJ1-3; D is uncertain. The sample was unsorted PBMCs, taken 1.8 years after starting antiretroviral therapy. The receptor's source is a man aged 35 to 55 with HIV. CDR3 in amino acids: CASSPLAEGLSSGNTIYF. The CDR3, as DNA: TGTGCCAGCTCACCTCTGGCTGAAGGGTTGAGCTCTGGAAACACCATATATTTT.